The sequence of this T cell receptor (beta chain) was determined in a study of blood T cell repertoires in COVID-19. Study information: Donors in the United States, Italy and Spain gave samples during acute or convalescent COVID-19. Sources were T cells, B-cell-depleted T cells, or PBMCs; the material itself was cDNA or gDNA.

The table lists this clone with a count of one. Germline V lookup: CDR1 SGHVS, CDR2 FQNEAQ. V shed 4 bases and J shed 8 bases, with 17 bases lying between them. The CDR3 length is 14 residues. In the authors' methods: Amplification with reference gene primers provided the estimates of nucleated cell counts. Libraries were prepared by immunoSEQ multiplex PCR; TCRdb keeps only in-frame clonotypes and omits some of them. The D gene and trimming were derived from the DNA, and the V and J assignments and clone size from that table. Of 25,000 to 35,000 clones listed, approximately 80% are singletons. V gene TRBV7-8 combines with J gene TRBJ1-2; D gene uncertain. This sequence originates from an elderly woman with acute or convalescent COVID-19. Sample: peripheral blood. The CDR3 loop reads CASSSERPLDGYTF. Written as DNA, the CDR3 is TGTGCCAGCAGCTCCGAGCGACCCTTAGACGGCTACACCTTC.